The 31 T cell receptor beta chains presented below share a single source sample, sequenced in a study of T-cell reconstitution after alpha-beta-depleted transplantation in children listed by TCRdb under 2016. Libraries were built with PCR. The sequencer listed for this sample is Illumina HiSeq 2500. TCR library preparation used molecular barcoding, with unique molecular identifiers applied to normalize quantification of the TCRbeta repertoire. TCRdb cleaned the public reads at Q25 with fastp, built clones with MiXCR and kept in-frame beta chains. CDR3 protein sequences are deduplicated, and each keeps its most common genes and DNA. Within this sample are 400,000 to 450,000 distinct CDR3 sequences, with roughly 44% of them counted one time only. The ten largest clones represent 27% of the sample. What the treatment or condition label conveys for this sample: allogeneic hematopoietic cell transplantation with graft depleted of TCRalphabeta T cells and CD19 B cells.

The sample here was PBMCs, taken before TCRalphabeta/CD19-depleted stem cell transplant. Receptor source: a girl aged 2 to 10 with aplastic anemia, due to receive a stem cell transplant.

This clonotype was detected only a few times. V and J are TRBV4-1 and TRBJ2-1; 7 bases are shared with TRBD2. CDR1 is MGHRA, CDR2 YSYEKL, per germline. This CDR3 has 18 amino acids. The J segment lost 0 bases and the V segment lost 4 bases, leaving 12 bases of the junction unmatched. CDR3 coding DNA: TGCGCCAGCAGCCCCACGTCCAGGAGCGGGACCTCCTACAATGAGCAGTTCTTC. It encodes CASSPTSRSGTSYNEQFF.

V gene TRBV7-2 combines with J gene TRBJ1-2; D not certain. In germline, CDR1 is SGHTA, CDR2 FQGNSA. Trimming removed 3 bases at V and 3 bases at J, with 11 bases between. The CDR3 is made up of 14 amino acids. In nucleotides, the CDR3 is TGTGCCAGCAGCTTTGGACCGAGGGACTATGGCTACACCTTC. The encoded protein is CASSFGPRDYGYTF. Full variable domain (missing parts from reference TRBV7-2 and TRBJ1-2): GAGVSQSPSNKVTEKGKDVELRCDPISGHTALYWYRQSLGQGLEFLIYFQGNSAPDKSGLPSDRFSAERTGGSVSTLTIQRTQQEDSAVYLCASSFGPRDYGYTFGSGTRLTVV.

This clonotype was detected only a few times. The V call is TRBV28, the J call TRBJ2-7; the D is unclear. This CDR3 comprises 14 residues. V shed 6 bases and J shed 3 bases, with 15 bases lying between them. Germline V gene data show CDR1 as MDHEN and CDR2 as SYDVKM. CDR3 bases: TGTGCCAGCAGCCCCGTGGAAGGATACTACGAGCAGTACTTC. Translation gives CASSPVEGYYEQYF.

Many counts were recorded for this clonotype. The V and J genes are TRBV12-3 or TRBV12-4 and TRBJ2-7; TRBD2 agrees at 7 bases. V was clipped by 6 bases and J by 4 bases; unmatched bases: 3. This CDR3 is built from 12 residues. The CDR3 region is CASSWGGYEQYF. For the CDR3, the DNA is TGTGCCAGCAGCTGGGGGGGTTACGAGCAGTACTTC.

This clonotype was detected ten times or more. The V and J genes are TRBV5-6 and TRBJ2-1, with TRBD1 matching over 10 bases. This CDR3 region has 17 residues. Germline V gene data show CDR1 as SGHDT and CDR2 as YYEEEE. Unmatched junction bases numbered 11, after V lost 3 bases and J lost 5 bases. The CDR3 loop reads CASSWGTGVGWNNEQFF. In DNA form, the CDR3 reads TGTGCCAGCAGCTGGGGGACAGGGGTTGGGTGGAACAATGAGCAGTTCTTC. The full variable domain, completed using reference TRBV5-6 and TRBJ2-1, is DAGVTQSPTHLIKTRGQQVTLRCSPKSGHDTVSWYQQALGQGPQFIFQYYEEEERQRGNFPDRFSGHQFPNYSSELNVNALLLGDSALYLCASSWGTGVGWNNEQFFGPGTRLTVL.

This clonotype was found a few times. One junction end does not reproduce the germline sequence, and a read error may be involved. The chain is built from TRBV6-1 and TRBJ2-2; 7 bases match TRBD2. Germline assignment: CDR1 MNHNS and CDR2 SASEGT. This CDR3 is 16 amino acids long. The CDR3 loop reads CASIEDGRLNTGELFF. CDR3 sequence (DNA): TGTGCCAGCATTGAAGACGGGAGGCTAAACACCGGGGAGCTGTTTTTT.

V usage is TRBV5-1 and J usage is TRBJ2-7, with D tentatively TRBD2 (5 bases). Germline CDR1 SGHRS, CDR2 YFSETQ. The CDR3 is 15 residues long. V lost 4 bases and J lost 0, with 14 bases in between. The CDR3, as DNA: TGCGCCAGCAGCCCCTATGGCGGGCACTCCTACGAGCAGTACTTC. Amino acids: CASSPYGGHSYEQYF.

This chain uses TRBV20-1 with TRBJ2-2, with D uncertain. Deletions cut 3 bases from V and 5 bases from J, with 10 bases between. Germline V lookup: CDR1 DFQATT, CDR2 SNEGSKA (reference sequence). The CDR3 sequence is 13 residues long. The CDR3 region is CSARPPLTGELFF. The CDR3 DNA follows: TGCAGTGCTAGGCCCCCCCTTACCGGGGAGCTGTTTTTT.

V is TRBV29-1 and J is TRBJ2-1; D call uncertain. The length of the CDR3 is 13 residues. CDR1 is SQVTM, CDR2 ANQGSEA, per germline. Trimming left V 2 bases short and J 2 bases short, with 7 bases between. The CDR3: CSVEMDPYNEQFF. In nucleotides, the CDR3 is TGCAGCGTTGAAATGGACCCCTACAATGAGCAGTTCTTC.

The chain links TRBV25-1 to TRBJ2-2; 7 bases map to TRBD1. Trimming removed 2 bases from V and 4 bases from J; junction bases left unmatched: 10. Germline lookup yields CDR1 MGHDK and CDR2 SYGVNS. The CDR3 contains 17 residues. Here the CDR3 DNA reads TGTGCCAGCAGTGAAGCCCCAACAGGGGTCGGCACCGGGGAGCTGTTTTTT. Translation: CASSEAPTGVGTGELFF. Drawing the rest from reference TRBV25-1 and TRBJ2-2, the complete variable domain is EADIYQTPRYLVIGTGKKITLECSQTMGHDKMYWYQQDPGMELHLIHYSYGVNSTEKGDLSSESTVSRIRTEHFPLTLESARPSHTSQYLCASSEAPTGVGTGELFFGEGSRLTVL.

This clonotype appeared a single time. The chain joins TRBV7-9 to TRBJ2-5; 8 nucleotides agree with TRBD2. CDR3 size: 15 residues. Germline lookup yields CDR1 SEHNR and CDR2 FQNEAQ (reference sequence). The junction had 3 bases not matched to a gene; V was cut back by 3 bases and J by 0 bases. The CDR3 sequence: CASSFRGGYQETQYF. The CDR3 DNA is TGTGCCAGCAGCTTCCGGGGGGGGTACCAAGAGACCCAGTACTTC.

This chain links TRBV18 with TRBJ1-4, with D tentatively TRBD1 (6 bases). The germline V gene has CDR1 KGHSH and CDR2 LQKENI. The germline V and J ends were trimmed by 0 bases and 4 bases, with 15 bases remaining between them. CDR3 length equals 17 residues. The CDR3 DNA is TGTGCCAGCTCACCACCTGGTCTCACAGGGAATAATGAAAAACTGTTTTTT. Amino acids: CASSPPGLTGNNEKLFF. Combining the CDR3 with reference TRBV18 and TRBJ1-4 gives the whole variable domain NAGVMQNPRHLVRRRGQEARLRCSPMKGHSHVYWYRQLPEEGLKFMVYLQKENIIDESGMPKERFSAEFPKEGPSILRIQQVVRGDSAAYFCASSPPGLTGNNEKLFFGSGTQLSVL.

The V and J genes are TRBV12-5 and TRBJ1-5; D remains unclear. This CDR3 has 13 residues. V shed 7 bases and J shed 9 bases, with 16 bases lying between them. Per germline, CDR1 LGHNT and CDR2 FRNRAP. The chain's CDR3 is CASAPEAGRPQHF. CDR3 bases: TGTGCTAGTGCTCCTGAGGCGGGAAGGCCCCAGCATTTT.

Ten or more counts support this clonotype. The rearrangement joins TRBV7-6 to TRBJ2-5; D is ambiguous. Germline V gene lookup returns CDR1 SGHVS and CDR2 FNYEAQ. The CDR3 contains 18 residues. Trimming cost V 4 bases and J 4 bases, with 25 bases left between them. CDR3 residues: CASSSGDVWRKVAETQYF. Written as DNA, the CDR3 is TGTGCCAGCAGCTCGGGTGATGTTTGGCGCAAGGTGGCAGAGACCCAGTACTTC.

The chain has TRBV29-1 and TRBJ2-3; TRBD2 matches 8 bases. CDR1 is SQVTM, CDR2 ANQGSEA, per germline. This CDR3 region has 14 residues. J lost 2 bases, V lost 5 bases, and 6 bases had no gene match. The CDR3 reads CSVKSSGLTDTQYF. The CDR3 DNA reads TGCAGCGTTAAGTCTAGCGGGCTCACAGATACGCAGTATTTT.

In its sample, this clonotype was seen many times. V gene TRBV7-9 combines with J gene TRBJ2-7; 15 bases agree with TRBD2. This CDR3 region has 15 residues. Germline CDR1 SEHNR, CDR2 FQNEAQ (reference sequence). V lost 5 bases to trimming and J lost 5 bases; unmatched junction nucleotides: 4. CDR3 sequence (DNA): TGTGCCAGCAGCCCCGGACTAGCGGGAGGGGACGAGCAGTACTTC. This encodes CASSPGLAGGDEQYF. The whole variable domain, filled in from reference TRBV7-9 and TRBJ2-7, reads DTGVSQNPRHKITKRGQNVTFRCDPISEHNRLYWYRQTLGQGPEFLTYFQNEAQLEKSRLLSDRFSAERPKGSFSTLEIQRTEQGDSAMYLCASSPGLAGGDEQYFGPGTRLTVT.

This clonotype appeared once. The V gene is TRBV15, the J gene TRBJ2-7; D remains unclear. The CDR3 extends over 14 amino acids. The germline V gene has CDR1 LNHNV and CDR2 YYDKDF (reference sequence). V lost 0 bases and J lost 5, with 11 bases in between. In DNA form, the CDR3 reads TGTGCCACCAGCAGAGAAATGGCATCCCACGAGCAGTACTTC. Protein product: CATSREMASHEQYF.

The sample holds many counts of this clonotype. CDR3: CASSLPGTGIHEQYF. CDR3 nucleotide sequence: TGTGCCAGCAGTTTACCTGGGACAGGGATCCACGAGCAGTACTTC. The chain combines TRBV28 with TRBJ2-7; 9 bases fit TRBD1. The CDR3 extends over 15 amino acids. Per the germline V gene, CDR1 is MDHEN and CDR2 is SYDVKM. V trimming: 2 bases; J trimming: 5 bases; junction bases outside the gene matches: 7.

The J gene is TRBJ2-5, the V gene TRBV5-5; TRBD1 matches at 9 bases. Per germline, CDR1 SGHKS and CDR2 YYEKEE (reference sequence). Losses at the gene ends were 4 bases for V and 4 bases for J; bases not matched to a gene: 8. The length of the CDR3 is 15 residues. The CDR3 reads CASSPRDRVSETQYF. CDR3 nucleotides: TGTGCCAGCAGCCCGAGGGACAGGGTGTCAGAGACCCAGTACTTC.

This clonotype was recorded at least ten times. This rearrangement joins TRBV20-1 to TRBJ1-4; D remains unclear. The germline V gene has CDR1 DFQATT and CDR2 SNEGSKA (reference sequence). The CDR3 sequence is 11 residues long. Between the trimmed V and J ends, which lost 6 bases and 8 bases, there was a span of 10 bases. The CDR3 DNA sequence: TGCAGTGCCCCCAGGACCGAAAAACTGTTTTTT. As protein: CSAPRTEKLFF.

There are a few counts of this clonotype. V gene TRBV20-1 combines with J gene TRBJ1-4; 8 bases are shared with TRBD1. The germline V gene has CDR1 DFQATT and CDR2 SNEGSKA (reference sequence). Trimming took 2 bases from V and 2 from J; bases not matched to a gene: 7. This CDR3 spans 16 amino acids. The chain's CDR3 is CSARPTGADTNEKLFF. The CDR3 region has the DNA TGCAGTGCTAGACCGACAGGGGCGGATACTAATGAAAAACTGTTTTTT.

This clonotype was recorded at least ten times. The chain recombines TRBV20-1 with TRBJ1-1; 7 positions match TRBD1. The CDR3 extends over 16 amino acids. Trimming at V came to 6 bases and at J to 4 bases, leaving 17 bases not matched to a gene. Germline V gives CDR1 DFQATT, CDR2 SNEGSKA (reference sequence). CDR3 residues: CSATQGGFVGSTEAFF. CDR3 in DNA: TGCAGTGCCACGCAGGGGGGCTTCGTCGGTAGCACTGAAGCTTTCTTT.

This chain links TRBV6-1 with TRBJ1-2; D unresolved. The CDR3 loop spans 12 amino acids. Trimming pared 0 bases from V and 5 bases from J, leaving 4 bases between. From germline, CDR1 is MNHNS and CDR2 SASEGT. The DNA for the CDR3 is TGTGCCAGCAGTGAAGCACCGTATGGCTACACCTTC. Its translation: CASSEAPYGYTF.

V and J are TRBV7-2 and TRBJ2-7; D is possibly TRBD2 (5 bases). Trimming stripped 1 base from V and 2 bases from J, with 12 bases between. CDR3 length: 15 residues. Germline CDR1 is SGHTA and CDR2 is FQGNSA. CDR3 nucleotides: TGTGCCAGCAGCTTAGTCCAAAGCGGACCCTACGAGCAGTACTTC. It encodes CASSLVQSGPYEQYF.

The chain employs TRBV6-1 and TRBJ2-7, with 9 positions matching TRBD1. The V gene's germline CDR1 is MNHNS and CDR2 SASEGT. CDR3 size: 14 residues. Trimming took 5 bases from V and 2 from J; bases not matched to a gene: 4. CDR3 region: CASSPRQGAYEQYF. The CDR3 bases are TGTGCCAGCAGTCCCCGACAGGGGGCCTACGAGCAGTACTTC.

The J gene is TRBJ2-2, the V gene TRBV5-1, with D hard to call. Per germline, CDR1 SGHRS and CDR2 YFSETQ. V lost 4 bases and J lost 1, with 11 bases in between. CDR3 length: 15 amino acids. CDR3 amino acids: CASSPLPGNTGELFF. The CDR3 bases are TGCGCCAGCAGCCCCCTTCCGGGGAACACCGGGGAGCTGTTTTTT.

The V call is TRBV5-1, the J call TRBJ1-3; the match to TRBD1 covers 8 bases. CDR1 is SGHRS, CDR2 YFSETQ, per germline. Trimming cost V 5 bases and J 7 bases; bases outside gene matches: 11. This CDR3 comprises 15 residues. CDR3 sequence: CASRTGTGPQNTIYF. The CDR3 DNA is TGCGCCAGCAGAACCGGGACAGGACCTCAGAACACCATATATTTT.

CDR3 nucleotide sequence: TGCGCCAACCGAGGCCCCGACGGCAGCCCTGAAGCTTTCTTT. It translates to CANRGPDGSPEAFF. The genes are TRBV5-1 and TRBJ1-1; D is ambiguous. Between the trimmed V and J ends, which lost 9 bases and 6 bases, there was a span of 21 bases. The CDR3 runs 14 residues. CDR1 SGHRS and CDR2 YFSETQ come from the germline V gene.

This clonotype was counted only a few times. The rearrangement joins TRBV28 to TRBJ2-1; 10 bases match TRBD2. CDR1 and CDR2 (germline): MDHEN, SYDVKM. The V gene end was trimmed by 7 bases and the J gene end by 9 bases; junction bases not matched to a gene: 12. The CDR3 contains 15 residues. In DNA, the CDR3 is TGTGCCAGCAACTGGATAGCGGGGGGTTTGGTTGAGCAGTTCTTC. This gives the protein CASNWIAGGLVEQFF.

This chain joins TRBV27 and TRBJ2-1; weak D call: TRBD2 (6 bases). Deletions cut 10 bases from V and 3 bases from J, with 13 bases between. This CDR3 has 13 amino acids. Germline CDR1 MNHEY, CDR2 SMNVEV (reference sequence). The CDR3 protein is CATRGSGYNEQFF. The CDR3 DNA follows: TGTGCCACCCGGGGGAGCGGCTACAATGAGCAGTTCTTC.

As concerns this clonotype: This may come from a read error, since a much larger clone is one base off. The chain is built from TRBV20-1 and TRBJ2-1; 8 bases fit TRBD2. Germline lookup yields CDR1 DFQATT and CDR2 SNEGSKA (reference sequence). This CDR3 is built from 16 residues. The CDR3 sequence: CCARALAGRSYNEQFF. CDR3 nucleotide sequence: TGCTGTGCTAGGGCTTTAGCGGGGCGCTCCTACAATGAGCAGTTCTTC.